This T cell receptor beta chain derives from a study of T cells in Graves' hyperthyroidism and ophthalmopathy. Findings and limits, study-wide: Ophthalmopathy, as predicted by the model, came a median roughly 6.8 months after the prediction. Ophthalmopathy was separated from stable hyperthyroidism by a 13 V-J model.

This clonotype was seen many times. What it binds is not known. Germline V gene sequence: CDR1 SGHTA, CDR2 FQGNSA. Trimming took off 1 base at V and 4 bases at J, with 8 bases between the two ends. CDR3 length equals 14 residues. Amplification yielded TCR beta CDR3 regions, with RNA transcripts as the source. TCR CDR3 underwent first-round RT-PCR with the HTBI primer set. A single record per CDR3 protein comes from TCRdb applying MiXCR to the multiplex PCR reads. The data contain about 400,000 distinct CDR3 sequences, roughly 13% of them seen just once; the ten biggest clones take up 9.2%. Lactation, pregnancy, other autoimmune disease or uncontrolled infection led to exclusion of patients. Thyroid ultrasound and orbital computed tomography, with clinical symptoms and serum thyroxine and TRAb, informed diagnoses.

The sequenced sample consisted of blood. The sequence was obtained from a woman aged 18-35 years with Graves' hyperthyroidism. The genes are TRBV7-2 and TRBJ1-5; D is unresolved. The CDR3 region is CASSLDSGNQPQHF. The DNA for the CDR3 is TGTGCCAGCAGCTTAGATAGCGGGAATCAGCCCCAGCATTTT.